The next 27 T cell receptor beta chains were all read from a single sample in a study of Graves' ophthalmopathy and Graves' hyperthyroidism. Amplification of TCR beta CDR3 regions used RNA transcripts. First-round RT-PCR employed HTBI primers, with a second-round multiplex PCR after it. TCRdb itself ran the multiplex PCR reads through MiXCR, one entry per CDR3 protein. This table holds under 350,000 distinct CDR3 sequences, roughly 16% found once. Sequenced material: peripheral blood. Receptors originate from an adult man with Graves' ophthalmopathy.

This clonotype was seen at least ten times. V usage is TRBV9 and J usage is TRBJ2-2; D gene unclear. Trimming cost V 4 bases and J 4 bases, with 23 bases left between them. This CDR3 has 18 amino acids. Germline CDR1 is SGDLS and CDR2 is YYNGEE. The CDR3 DNA is TGTGCCAGCAGCCTCGACCGGACCGGCCGGAAACGCACCGGGGAGCTGTTTTTT. This encodes CASSLDRTGRKRTGELFF.

This clonotype was seen more than once but under ten times. The chain combines TRBV4-2 with TRBJ1-5, with a tentative D call TRBD1 (6 bases). This CDR3 is 17 amino acids long. Trimming removed 0 bases at V and 0 bases at J, with 12 bases between. Per the germline V gene, CDR1 is LGHNA and CDR2 is YNFKEQ. CDR3 coding DNA: TGTGCCAGCAGCCAAGATCCGGCAGGGGTTAGCAATCAGCCCCAGCATTTT. Amino acid sequence: CASSQDPAGVSNQPQHF.

Many counts were recorded for this clonotype. The genes are TRBV7-8 and TRBJ1-1, with a tentative D call TRBD1 (5 bases). V dropped 4 bases and J dropped 2 bases, with 14 bases sitting between them. The CDR3 is 15 amino acids. Germline V gene lookup returns CDR1 SGHVS and CDR2 FQNEAQ. The CDR3 sequence: CASSSVPGGNTEAFF. For the CDR3, the DNA is TGTGCCAGCAGCTCAGTGCCCGGGGGAAACACTGAAGCTTTCTTT.

The sample holds many counts of this clonotype. J is TRBJ1-3 and V is TRBV11-2; a weak D match, TRBD1 (5 bases). This CDR3 is built from 16 residues. Germline CDR1 is SGHAT and CDR2 is FQNNGV. Trimming took off 0 bases at V and 0 bases at J, with 9 bases between the two ends. The CDR3 here is CASSLDRAHSGNTIYF. The CDR3 DNA sequence: TGTGCCAGCAGCTTAGACAGGGCCCACTCTGGAAACACCATATATTTT.

The CDR3: CASRQGPYEQYF. CDR3 in DNA: TGTGCCAGCAGACAGGGACCCTACGAGCAGTACTTC. The chain has TRBV6-2 or TRBV6-3 and TRBJ2-7; TRBD1 is a possible D gene (6 bases). CDR1 is MNHEY, CDR2 SVGEGT, per germline. This CDR3 comprises 12 residues. V dropped 6 bases and J dropped 2 bases, with 8 bases sitting between them.

This clonotype occurred many times. The chain carries TRBV18 and TRBJ1-2; 8 bases map to TRBD1. Germline assignment: CDR1 KGHSH and CDR2 LQKENI. There are 13 residues in the CDR3. V gave up 6 bases and J gave up 4 bases; unmatched junction bases: 4. The CDR3 sequence: CASSTDRVYGYTF. The DNA for the CDR3 is TGTGCCAGCTCCACGGACAGGGTCTATGGCTACACCTTC.

This clonotype showed up just once. This chain uses TRBV30 with TRBJ2-7, with TRBD1 identical over 11 bases. Losses at the gene ends were 5 bases for V and 6 bases for J; bases not matched to a gene: 9. Germline CDR1 is GTSNPN and CDR2 is SVGIG (reference sequence). The CDR3 contains 14 residues. Here the CDR3 reads CAWSWGTGGGEQYF. CDR3 sequence (DNA): TGTGCCTGGTCCTGGGGGACAGGGGGTGGCGAGCAGTACTTC.

V gene TRBV11-3 combines with J gene TRBJ2-7, with D unresolved. The CDR3 has 15 residues. V lost 1 base and J lost 0, with 10 bases in between. In germline, CDR1 is SGHNT, CDR2 YENEEA. The CDR3 protein is CASSLVVRSSYEQYF. The CDR3 DNA reads TGTGCCAGCAGCTTAGTAGTCAGAAGCTCCTACGAGCAGTACTTC.

This clonotype was counted ten times or more. V gene TRBV7-8 combines with J gene TRBJ2-5, with D perhaps matching TRBD1 or TRBD2 (6 bases each). Germline V gene lookup returns CDR1 SGHVS and CDR2 FQNEAQ. This CDR3 has 17 residues. Trimming took off 1 base at V and 4 bases at J, with 19 bases between the two ends. The CDR3 DNA follows: TGTGCCAGCAGCTTAGTAAGGGGGGAGCGACAAGTAGAGACCCAGTACTTC. Amino acid sequence: CASSLVRGERQVETQYF.

This clonotype has a count of ten or more. The chain employs TRBV7-8 and TRBJ2-7, with 9 bases matching TRBD1. Germline V gives CDR1 SGHVS, CDR2 FQNEAQ. This CDR3 region has 14 residues. V was pared by 3 bases and J by 1 base, with 1 base of the junction left unmatched. The CDR3 DNA reads as TGTGCCAGCAGCTTCGACAGGGGGTCCTACGAGCAGTACTTC. This sequence encodes CASSFDRGSYEQYF. The full variable domain, completed using reference TRBV7-8 and TRBJ2-7, is GAGVSQSPRYKVAKRGQDVALRCDPISGHVSLFWYQQALGQGPEFLTYFQNEAQLDKSGLPSDRFFAERPEGSVSTLKIQRTQQEDSAVYLCASSFDRGSYEQYFGPGTRLTVT.

This clonotype was recorded a few times. The chain links TRBV6-5 to TRBJ2-7, with TRBD1 matching 10 bases. This CDR3 is 17 amino acids long. From germline, CDR1 is MNHEY and CDR2 SVGAGI. J gave up 3 bases and V 0 bases, and 8 bases lay outside the gene matches. CDR3 residues: CASSYSVDRGVLYEQYF. CDR3 in DNA: TGTGCCAGCAGTTACTCGGTGGACAGGGGGGTCCTCTACGAGCAGTACTTC.

There are many counts of this clonotype. V is TRBV5-1 and J is TRBJ1-1; no reliable D call. Looked up from germline, CDR1 is SGHRS and CDR2 is YFSETQ. Trimming took off 5 bases at V and 0 bases at J, with 8 bases between the two ends. CDR3 length equals 13 residues. In nucleotides, the CDR3 is TGCGCCAGCAGTCGCAGTTTGAACACTGAAGCTTTCTTT. This translates into CASSRSLNTEAFF. Supplemented by reference TRBV5-1 and TRBJ1-1, the full variable domain reads KAGVTQTPRYLIKTRGQQVTLSCSPISGHRSVSWYQQTPGQGLQFLFEYFSETQRNKGNFPGRFSGRQFSNSRSEMNVSTLELGDSALYLCASSRSLNTEAFFGQGTRLTVV.

This clonotype showed up just once. The chain is built from TRBV27 and TRBJ1-5, with TRBD1 matching over 8 bases. V shed 5 bases, J shed 4 bases, and the junction held 7 bases outside the gene matches. The CDR3 contains 15 residues. Per germline, CDR1 MNHEY and CDR2 SMNVEV (reference sequence). CDR3 DNA sequence: TGTGCCAGCAGTCCATCGGGACAGGTGAATCAGCCCCAGCATTTT. This translates into CASSPSGQVNQPQHF.

The table lists this clonotype with many counts. V and J are TRBV3-1 and TRBJ1-5; D perhaps matches TRBD1 (5 bases). The ends were cut back, 3 bases at V and 4 bases at J, with 10 bases in the middle. The CDR3 spans 14 residues. Germline V lookup: CDR1 LGHDT, CDR2 YNNKEL (reference sequence). The CDR3 is CASSQGRANQPQHF. CDR3 nucleotides: TGTGCCAGCAGCCAGGGACGGGCGAATCAGCCCCAGCATTTT.

At least ten counts were recorded for this clonotype. V is TRBV7-2 and J is TRBJ1-2, with D tentatively TRBD1 (6 bases). The V and J ends lost 4 bases and 4 bases respectively, with 10 bases between them. Per germline, CDR1 SGHTA and CDR2 FQGNSA. CDR3 length: 13 amino acids. The CDR3 region has the DNA TGTGCCAGCAGCTCAGGGGTCGGCTATGGCTACACCTTC. This sequence encodes CASSSGVGYGYTF.

This clonotype was recorded many times. The rearrangement uses TRBV12-3 or TRBV12-4 and TRBJ2-1; the D is unclear. The CDR3 loop spans 15 amino acids. V was shortened by 4 bases and J by 6 bases, with 16 bases between the two germline ends. The CDR3 nucleotides read TGTGCCAGCAGTTGGAGTGGCCAGAACCTCAATGAGCAGTTCTTC. This gives the protein CASSWSGQNLNEQFF.

This clonotype occurred many times. The final CDR3 position lacks the conserved phenylalanine or tryptophan, pointing to a likely read error. The chain is built from TRBV12-3 or TRBV12-4 and TRBJ2-5; the D gene is possibly TRBD2 (5 bases). The length of the CDR3 is 14 residues. Trimming took 5 bases from V and 4 from J, leaving 14 bases between them. DNA for the CDR3: TGTGCCAGCAGTCCGGACGGTGGGAGAGAGACCCAGTACCTC. Translated: CASSPDGGRETQYL.

This sequence joins TRBV18 and TRBJ1-3; D is ambiguous. V dropped 4 bases and J dropped 2 bases, with 12 bases sitting between them. The CDR3 consists of 15 residues. CDR1 is KGHSH, CDR2 LQKENI, per germline. The CDR3 protein is CASSRNTGTGNTIYF. The CDR3 nucleotides are TGTGCCAGCTCACGCAACACCGGTACTGGAAACACCATATATTTT.

Only a few counts were recorded for this clonotype. The CDR3 spells CASSQVNRDSYNSPLHF. In DNA form, the CDR3 reads TGTGCCAGCAGCCAAGTAAACCGGGACAGCTATAATTCACCCCTCCACTTT. The chain uses TRBV3-1 and TRBJ1-6; 7 bases fit TRBD1. The CDR3 is made up of 17 amino acids. V dropped 1 base and J dropped 3; count of bases not matched to a gene: 6. Germline CDR1 reads LGHDT; CDR2 reads YNNKEL (reference sequence).

There are many counts of this clonotype. V gene TRBV18 combines with J gene TRBJ1-1; D remains ambiguous. Germline V gene sequence: CDR1 KGHSH, CDR2 LQKENI. The CDR3 loop spans 13 amino acids. Trimming took 5 bases from V and 6 from J, leaving 13 bases between them. The CDR3 DNA sequence: TGTGCCAGCTCATATTCGGCTGAGGCTGAAGCTTTCTTT. The encoded protein is CASSYSAEAEAFF. Full variable domain (outside the CDR3, taken from reference TRBV18 and TRBJ1-1): NAGVMQNPRHLVRRRGQEARLRCSPMKGHSHVYWYRQLPEEGLKFMVYLQKENIIDESGMPKERFSAEFPKEGPSILRIQQVVRGDSAAYFCASSYSAEAEAFFGQGTRLTVV.

In its sample, this clonotype was seen many times. The rearrangement links TRBV27 to TRBJ1-1; 9 nucleotides line up with TRBD1. The CDR3 length is 14 residues. Germline CDR1 and CDR2: MNHEY and SMNVEV (reference sequence). The J segment lost 4 bases and the V segment lost 3 bases, leaving 3 bases of the junction unmatched. CDR3 DNA: TGTGCCAGCAGTTTTGACAGGGGGGTCACTGAAGCTTTCTTT. Its translation: CASSFDRGVTEAFF.

This clonotype was recorded at least ten times. The chain links TRBV7-2 to TRBJ2-7; no clear D. The CDR3 covers 12 residues. Trimming removed 5 bases from V and 4 bases from J, with 9 bases in between. CDR1 SGHTA and CDR2 FQGNSA come from the germline V gene. In DNA, the CDR3 is TGTGCCAGCAGCGAAAACCTTTACGAGCAGTACTTC. It yields the protein CASSENLYEQYF.

In this sample, this clonotype turned up many times. The chain couples TRBV29-1 to TRBJ1-3; D not certain. Germline-derived CDR1 and CDR2 are SQVTM and ANQGSEA. V lost 2 bases, J lost 0 bases, and 11 bases lay in between. This CDR3 is built from 15 residues. The CDR3 here is CSVELPNFSGNTIYF. In DNA form, the CDR3 reads TGCAGCGTTGAACTACCCAACTTCTCTGGAAACACCATATATTTT.

There are many counts of this clonotype. The genes are TRBV24-1 and TRBJ2-5, with 8 bases identical to TRBD1. The V segment lost 4 bases and the J segment 5 bases; nucleotides outside the gene matches: 8. Germline loops: CDR1 KGHDR, CDR2 SFDVKD. This CDR3 has 15 residues. In DNA, the CDR3 is TGTGCCACCAGTGACCGGACAGGGCCGCGGGAGACCCAGTACTTC. This translates into CATSDRTGPRETQYF.

This clonotype occurred many times. The chain links TRBV7-2 to TRBJ1-2, with TRBD1 matching over 9 bases. The V and J ends lost 5 bases and 4 bases, in that order; junction bases with no gene match: 5. CDR3 length equals 14 residues. CDR1 and CDR2 (germline): SGHTA, FQGNSA. The DNA for the CDR3 is TGTGCCAGCAGCCAACCGGACAGGGGCTATGGCTACACCTTC. Protein: CASSQPDRGYGYTF.

The sample holds many counts of this clonotype. The chain employs TRBV11-2 and TRBJ2-5, with 8 positions matching TRBD1. V was clipped by 7 bases and J by 7 bases; unmatched bases: 11. There are 14 residues in the CDR3. Germline loops: CDR1 SGHAT, CDR2 FQNNGV. The CDR3 nucleotides read TGTGCCAGCACCAAGGACAGGGTCGAAGGGACCCAGTACTTC. This sequence encodes CASTKDRVEGTQYF.

This clonotype was detected many times. The J gene is TRBJ2-2, the V gene TRBV12-5; D is undetermined. This CDR3 contains 15 residues. V lost 1 base, J lost 6 bases, and 12 bases lay in between. From germline, CDR1 is LGHNT and CDR2 FRNRAP. The CDR3 loop is CASGLDVGIPGELFF. DNA of the CDR3: TGTGCTAGTGGTTTGGATGTAGGGATCCCCGGGGAGCTGTTTTTT.